One and the same sample provided the 14 T cell receptor beta chains below, sequenced in a study of T cell responses to AZD1222 COVID-19 vaccine. Clones were sequenced by immunoSEQ multiplex PCR, and TCRdb holds only the in-frame ones, with some missing. The table includes more than 150,000 clones, less than 95% detected once. The sequencing used peripheral blood, collected on day 0 of AZD1222 vaccination. The receptors originated from an adult in good health.

The CDR3 coding sequence is TGTGCCAGCAGTTCCCGAACTAGTTCCAGCAATGAGCAGTTCTTC. This encodes CASSSRTSSSNEQFF. The gene calls are TRBV27 and TRBJ2-1; tentatively, D is TRBD2 (5 bases). The V gene's germline CDR1 is MNHEY and CDR2 SMNVEV (reference sequence). The CDR3 loop spans 15 amino acids. V dropped 4 bases and J dropped 6 bases, with 16 bases sitting between them.

V is TRBV29-1 and J is TRBJ2-3; the D is unclear. This CDR3 spans 13 amino acids. In germline, CDR1 is SQVTM, CDR2 ANQGSEA. V lost 6 bases to trimming and J lost 2 bases, with 12 bases between them. CDR3 DNA: TGCAGCGTCACTCCGAGGCTCACAGATACGCAGTATTTT. This translates into CSVTPRLTDTQYF.

J is TRBJ2-1 and V is TRBV6-4; 13 bases match TRBD2. V lost 3 bases, J lost 6 bases, and 5 bases stayed unmatched. CDR1 is MRHNA, CDR2 SNTAGT, per germline. The CDR3 contains 16 residues. Here the CDR3 reads CASSEGLAGVVNEQFF. The CDR3 DNA follows: TGTGCCAGCAGTGAAGGACTAGCGGGAGTCGTCAATGAGCAGTTCTTC.

This clone was recorded once. The chain carries TRBV4-2 and TRBJ2-1, with 7 nucleotides matching TRBD1. The CDR3 extends over 14 amino acids. Germline CDR1 reads LGHNA; CDR2 reads YNFKEQ. Trimming at V came to 4 bases and at J to 4 bases, leaving 4 bases not matched to a gene. The CDR3: CASSPRTGYNEQFF. The CDR3 bases are TGTGCCAGCAGCCCCCGGACAGGATACAATGAGCAGTTCTTC.

As to this clone: Other DNA sequences from this sample encode an identical CDR3 as well. V usage is TRBV18 and J usage is TRBJ1-1; no clear D. CDR1 is KGHSH and CDR2 is LQKENI in the germline V gene. This CDR3 has 13 amino acids. Trimming took off 1 base at V and 1 base at J, with 4 bases between the two ends. CDR3 in amino acids: CASSPQGNTEAFF. In DNA form, the CDR3 reads TGTGCCAGCTCACCACAGGGGAACACTGAAGCTTTCTTT. Looking up the rest from reference TRBV18 and TRBJ1-1 gives the full variable domain: NAGVMQNPRHLVRRRGQEARLRCSPMKGHSHVYWYRQLPEEGLKFMVYLQKENIIDESGMPKERFSAEFPKEGPSILRIQQVVRGDSAAYFCASSPQGNTEAFFGQGTRLTVV.

The V gene is TRBV27, the J gene TRBJ1-5; D unclear. In germline, CDR1 is MNHEY, CDR2 SMNVEV (reference sequence). The CDR3 loop spans 16 amino acids. The V end was cut by 0 bases, the J end by 0 bases, with 9 bases between. CDR3 coding DNA: TGTGCCAGCAGTTTATCCGGGATGAATAGCAATCAGCCCCAGCATTTT. Protein sequence: CASSLSGMNSNQPQHF.

The chain joins TRBV27 to TRBJ1-4; D is unresolved. The CDR3 consists of 13 residues. Germline assignment: CDR1 MNHEY and CDR2 SMNVEV (reference sequence). V lost 5 bases and J 7 bases, leaving 11 bases between the germline ends. The CDR3 DNA reads as TGTGCCAGCAGTACCCAGTTTGTTGAAAAACTGTTTTTT. Its translation: CASSTQFVEKLFF.

The rearrangement joins TRBV27 to TRBJ1-4, with a weak D call TRBD1 (6 bases). V dropped 5 bases and J dropped 7 bases, with 20 bases sitting between them. CDR1 MNHEY and CDR2 SMNVEV come from the germline V gene (reference sequence). The CDR3 loop spans 16 amino acids. CDR3 nucleotide sequence: TGTGCCAGCAGTCCCGGGACACGGAGCTACGGTGAAAAACTGTTTTTT. Its protein product is CASSPGTRSYGEKLFF.

The rearrangement uses TRBV5-1 and TRBJ2-7; 11 nucleotides match TRBD2. V gave up 3 bases and J gave up 2 bases; unmatched junction bases: 4. There are 15 residues in the CDR3. Germline CDR1 reads SGHRS; CDR2 reads YFSETQ. In DNA, the CDR3 is TGCGCCAGCAGCTGGACTAGCGGGTTTGCCTACGAGCAGTACTTC. This sequence encodes CASSWTSGFAYEQYF. The full variable domain, with the rest looked up from reference TRBV5-1 and TRBJ2-7, is KAGVTQTPRYLIKTRGQQVTLSCSPISGHRSVSWYQQTPGQGLQFLFEYFSETQRNKGNFPGRFSGRQFSNSRSEMNVSTLELGDSALYLCASSWTSGFAYEQYFGPGTRLTVT.

Remarks on this clone: At one boundary the junction diverges from the germline segment, which might be a read error. The rearrangement joins TRBV6-5 to TRBJ2-5; no definite D call. Germline lookup yields CDR1 MNHEY and CDR2 SVGAGI. CDR3 length: 11 amino acids. CDR3 DNA: TGTGCCAGCAGTTACCAACAGACCCAGTACTTC. Amino acid sequence: CASSYQQTQYF.

V and J are TRBV10-3 and TRBJ2-7; TRBD2 agrees at 8 bases. Germline loops: CDR1 ENHRY, CDR2 SYGVKD. The J segment lost 3 bases and the V segment lost 6 bases, leaving 4 bases of the junction unmatched. CDR3 length equals 13 residues. This CDR3 is CAIRPGTSYEQYF. The CDR3 DNA is TGTGCCATCAGGCCCGGGACTAGCTACGAGCAGTACTTC.

The chain carries TRBV6-2 or TRBV6-3 and TRBJ2-1; 9 nucleotides match TRBD2. The CDR3 length is 16 residues. J gave up 7 bases and V 0 bases, and 7 bases lay outside the gene matches. Germline-derived CDR1 and CDR2 are MNHEY and SVGEGT. The CDR3 reads CASSYSLAGLGNEQFF. CDR3 DNA sequence: TGTGCCAGCAGTTACTCACTAGCGGGCCTGGGGAATGAGCAGTTCTTC.

The chain links TRBV2 to TRBJ2-7; D not resolved. CDR3 length: 13 amino acids. Trimming left V 4 bases short and J 0 bases short, with 7 bases between. Germline assignment: CDR1 SNHLY and CDR2 FYNNEI. Written as DNA, the CDR3 is TGTGCCAGCAGTGTAGAGATCTCCTACGAGCAGTACTTC. Translating gives CASSVEISYEQYF.

This chain uses TRBV9 with TRBJ2-7; a possible D gene is TRBD1 (6 bases). The V end was cut by 5 bases, the J end by 7 bases, with 22 bases between. CDR3 length equals 15 residues. CDR1 SGDLS and CDR2 YYNGEE come from the germline V gene. CDR3: CASSRQGHTQEEQYF. For the CDR3, the DNA is TGTGCCAGCAGTCGCCAGGGGCATACCCAGGAGGAGCAGTACTTC.